One T cell receptor (beta chain) is described in this entry. The target antigen is unknown. TCRdb analysed the reads with MiXCR anew, one entry per CDR3 protein. The sample gives more than 400,000 distinct CDR3 sequences, approximately 25% of which show up once; over 10% is in the top ten. The sample is drawn from a study of T cell repertoires in cytomegalovirus infection. About the research overall: An indication of both CMV infection and matching HLA type came from public TCR beta signatures.

Study-wide findings and caveats: Dominating the ex vivo response were HLA-C-restricted CMV-specific TCR beta clonotypes.

The sequencing sample was made of PBMCs. The TCR was taken from a human donor in good health (CMV status not recorded). Some clones in this sample may be carry-over from other donors' samples.

CDR3 nucleotides: TGTGCCAGCAGTTCAGATAGCGGGAGGGCCTTAGATACGCAGTATTTT. Amino acids: CASSSDSGRALDTQYF. J is TRBJ2-3 and V is TRBV28; 11 bases agree with TRBD2. Germline V lookup: CDR1 MDHEN, CDR2 SYDVKM. Unmatched junction bases numbered 8, after V lost 4 bases and J lost 5 bases. The CDR3 spans 16 residues.